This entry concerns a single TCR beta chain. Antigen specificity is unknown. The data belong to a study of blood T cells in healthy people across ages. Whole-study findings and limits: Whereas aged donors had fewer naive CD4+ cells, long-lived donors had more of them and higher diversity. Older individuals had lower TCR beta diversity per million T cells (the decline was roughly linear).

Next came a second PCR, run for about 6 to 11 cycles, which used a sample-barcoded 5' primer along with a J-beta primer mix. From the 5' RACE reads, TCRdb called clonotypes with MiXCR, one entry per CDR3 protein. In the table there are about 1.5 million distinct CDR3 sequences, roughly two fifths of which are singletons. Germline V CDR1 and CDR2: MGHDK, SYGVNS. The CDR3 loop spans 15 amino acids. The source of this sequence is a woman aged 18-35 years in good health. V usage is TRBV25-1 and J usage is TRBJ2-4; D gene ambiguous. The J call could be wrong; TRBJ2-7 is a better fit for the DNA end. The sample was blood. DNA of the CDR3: TGTGCCAGCAGTGAAGGCTGGGAATCAGGTTACGAGCAGTACTTC. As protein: CASSEGWESGYEQYF.